The 9 T cell receptor beta chains given below trace back to one sample, sequenced in a study of T-cell reconstitution after alpha-beta-depleted transplantation in children. Researchers prepared the TCRbeta library using unique molecular identifiers, the study reports. TCRdb passed the PCR reads through MiXCR, listing each CDR3 protein once. The sample includes about 400,000 distinct CDR3 sequences, roughly 17% of them seen just once. The starting material was PBMCs, mostly from graft donor cells, obtained 360 days after TCRalphabeta/CD19-depleted stem cell transplant. The source is a boy in the first two years of life who had a stem cell transplant for Wiskott-Aldrich syndrome, so the T cells may come from the graft donor.

This clonotype has only a few counts. V usage is TRBV15 and J usage is TRBJ1-1, with D uncertain. The CDR3 spans 14 residues. Germline-derived CDR1 and CDR2 are LNHNV and YYDKDF (reference sequence). V was shortened by 1 base and J by 1 base, with 7 bases between the two germline ends. This CDR3 reads CATSRGYTNTEAFF. DNA of the CDR3: TGTGCCACCAGCAGAGGGTATACGAACACTGAAGCTTTCTTT.

The V and J genes are TRBV27 and TRBJ1-6; D ambiguous. V was cut by 1 base and J by 8 bases, with 21 bases left in between. The CDR3 has 18 residues. Germline assignment: CDR1 MNHEY and CDR2 SMNVEV (reference sequence). CDR3 nucleotide sequence: TGTGCCAGCAGTTTATGGAGAGGGATCGAGAACAAGTATTCACCCCTCCACTTT. As protein: CASSLWRGIENKYSPLHF.

This clonotype was observed a few times. The chain employs TRBV5-1 and TRBJ2-7, with 9 bases that match TRBD2. Germline V CDR1 and CDR2: SGHRS, YFSETQ. The CDR3 contains 16 residues. Losses at the gene ends were 4 bases for V and 5 bases for J; bases not matched to a gene: 13. The CDR3 loop is CASSPLVLAGSDEQYF. In DNA form, the CDR3 reads TGCGCCAGCAGCCCTCTCGTTCTAGCGGGGAGCGACGAGCAGTACTTC.

This clonotype has only a few counts. The chain recombines TRBV6-5 with TRBJ2-2; D possibly uses TRBD1 or TRBD2 (6 bases each). The CDR3 is made up of 16 amino acids. V shed 4 bases and J shed 2 bases, with 14 bases lying between them. Germline assignment: CDR1 MNHEY and CDR2 SVGAGI. The CDR3 region is CASSLGGTFNTGELFF. CDR3 DNA: TGTGCCAGCAGTTTGGGCGGGACATTTAACACCGGGGAGCTGTTTTTT.

The chain is built from TRBV3-1 and TRBJ2-3, with D tentatively TRBD1 or TRBD2 (5 bases each). Trimming removed 2 bases at V and 6 bases at J, with 15 bases between. This CDR3 is built from 15 residues. CDR1 is LGHDT and CDR2 is YNNKEL in the germline V gene (reference sequence). The CDR3 region is CASSQIRDPRDTQYF. In nucleotides, the CDR3 is TGTGCCAGCAGCCAAATCCGGGACCCCCGGGATACGCAGTATTTT.

In this sample, this clonotype turned up once. The gene calls are TRBV29-1 and TRBJ2-5; perhaps TRBD2 as D (5 bases). CDR1 and CDR2 (germline): SQVTM, ANQGSEA. The CDR3 runs 12 residues. Trimming shortened V by 5 bases and J by 5 bases, and 12 bases separated the two germline ends. The DNA for the CDR3 is TGCAGCGTTAGAGGGCTCTGGGAGACCCAGTACTTC. Its translation: CSVRGLWETQYF. The variable domain in full, completed from reference TRBV29-1 and TRBJ2-5, reads SAVISQKPSRDICQRGTSLTIQCQVDSQVTMMFWYRQQPGQSLTLIATANQGSEATYESGFVIDKFPISRPNLTFSTLTVSNMSPEDSSIYLCSVRGLWETQYFGPGTRLLVL.

This clonotype was found a few times. This chain links TRBV9 with TRBJ2-1, with 12 bases that match TRBD2. The germline V gene encodes CDR1 SGDLS and CDR2 YYNGEE. CDR3 size: 18 residues. J lost 3 bases, V lost 1 base, and 8 bases had no gene match. The CDR3 DNA sequence: TGTGCCAGCAGCGTATTCCGAACTAGCGGGAGGTTCTACAATGAGCAGTTCTTC. Protein product: CASSVFRTSGRFYNEQFF.

This chain connects TRBV20-1 to TRBJ2-5, with a possible D match to TRBD2 (6 bases). The germline V gene encodes CDR1 DFQATT and CDR2 SNEGSKA (reference sequence). This CDR3 is built from 14 residues. The V gene lost 3 bases and the J gene lost 3 bases, with 14 bases spanning the gap. CDR3 in DNA: TGCAGTGCTAGGACCGGGACTCAAGAAGAGACCCAGTACTTC. It is translated as CSARTGTQEETQYF.

In DNA form, the CDR3 reads TGCGCCAGCAGCTTGGGGACAGGGGCTGAGAACACTGAAGCTTTCTTT. It yields the protein CASSLGTGAENTEAFF. The gene calls are TRBV5-1 and TRBJ1-1, with 9 bases fitting TRBD1. This CDR3 contains 16 residues. V lost 0 bases and J lost 1; bases outside the gene matches: 4. The germline gives CDR1 SGHRS, CDR2 YFSETQ.